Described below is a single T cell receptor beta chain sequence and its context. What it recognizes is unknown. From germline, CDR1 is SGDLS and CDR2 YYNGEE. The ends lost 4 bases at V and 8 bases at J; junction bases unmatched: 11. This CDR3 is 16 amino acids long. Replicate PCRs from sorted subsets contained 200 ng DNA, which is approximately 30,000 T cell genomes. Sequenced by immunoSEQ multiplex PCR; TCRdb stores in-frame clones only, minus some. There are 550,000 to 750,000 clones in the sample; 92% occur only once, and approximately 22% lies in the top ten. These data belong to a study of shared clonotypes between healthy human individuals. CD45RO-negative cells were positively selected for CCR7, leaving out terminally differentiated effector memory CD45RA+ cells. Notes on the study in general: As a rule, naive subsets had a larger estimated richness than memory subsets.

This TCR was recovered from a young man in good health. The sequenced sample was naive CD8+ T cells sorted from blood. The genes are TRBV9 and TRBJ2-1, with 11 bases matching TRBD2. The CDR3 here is CASSRGTAGLADEQFF. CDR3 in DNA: TGTGCCAGCAGCCGAGGGACGGCGGGACTAGCGGATGAGCAGTTCTTC.